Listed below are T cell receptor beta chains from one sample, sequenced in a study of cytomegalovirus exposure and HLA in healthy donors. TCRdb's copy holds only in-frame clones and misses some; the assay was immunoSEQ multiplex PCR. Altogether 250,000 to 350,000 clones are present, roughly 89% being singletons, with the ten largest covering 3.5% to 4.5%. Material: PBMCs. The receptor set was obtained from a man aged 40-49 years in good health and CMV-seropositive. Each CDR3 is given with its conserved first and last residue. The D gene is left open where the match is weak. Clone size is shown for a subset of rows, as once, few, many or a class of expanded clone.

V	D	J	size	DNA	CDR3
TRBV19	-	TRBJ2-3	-	TGTGCCAGTAGAAATGGGGCGGATACGCAGTATTTT	CASRNGADTQYF
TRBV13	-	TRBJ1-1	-	TGTGCCAGCAGCTTAGGCCGAGCAGGGGTGAACACTGAAGCTTTCTTT	CASSLGRAGVNTEAFF
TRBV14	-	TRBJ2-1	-	TGTGCCAGCAGCCAGGGTCGAGTAGGAGAGTACAATGAGCAGTTCTTC	CASSQGRVGEYNEQFF
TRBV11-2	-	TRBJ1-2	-	TGTGCCAGCAGCTCCCTACGGGGATCGGCTAACTATGGCTACACCTTC	CASSSLRGSANYGYTF
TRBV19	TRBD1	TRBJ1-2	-	TGTGCCAGTAGTTGGCAGGGGGCTCCTAACTATGGCTACACCTTC	CASSWQGAPNYGYTF
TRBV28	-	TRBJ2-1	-	TGTGCCAGCAGTTTACGCGGCGATGAGCAGTTCTTC	CASSLRGDEQFF
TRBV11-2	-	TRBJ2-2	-	TGTGCCAGCAGCCCGCTGACTGATACCGGGGAGCTGTTTTTT	CASSPLTDTGELFF
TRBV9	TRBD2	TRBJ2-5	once	TGTGCCAGCAGCGTCCGACTAGCGGGAGAGACCCAGTACTTC	CASSVRLAGETQYF
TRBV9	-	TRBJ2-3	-	TGTGCCAGCAGCTATAGCGGAGAGCTCACAGATACGCAGTATTTT	CASSYSGELTDTQYF
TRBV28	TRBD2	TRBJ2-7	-	TGTGCCAGCACCGGGACTAGCTCGCCCGAGCAGTACTTC	CASTGTSSPEQYF
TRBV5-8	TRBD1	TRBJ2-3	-	TGTGCCAGCAGCTTGCGACAGGGGGCCACAGATACGCAGTATTTT	CASSLRQGATDTQYF
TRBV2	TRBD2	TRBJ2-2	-	TGTGCCAGCAGGAAGGAGCCGGGGGGCACCGGGGAGCTGTTTTTT	CASRKEPGGTGELFF
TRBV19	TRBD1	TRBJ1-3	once	TGTGCCAGCCCATTTTCCGGGACAGGGGGAAACACCATATATTTT	CASPFSGTGGNTIYF
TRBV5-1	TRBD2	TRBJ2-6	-	TGCGCCAGCAGCTTACCTTGGAGGACGGGAGGCTCTGGGGCCAACGTCCTGACTTTC	CASSLPWRTGGSGANVLTF
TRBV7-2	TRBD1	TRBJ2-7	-	TGTGCCAGCAGCACAGGGACAGGGAGTTTCTACGAGCAGTACTTC	CASSTGTGSFYEQYF
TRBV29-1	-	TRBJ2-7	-	TGCAGCGCCTGGACAGTTAATTACGAGCAGTACTTC	CSAWTVNYEQYF
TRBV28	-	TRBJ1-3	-	TGTGCCAGCAGTTTAGGAGGGCTCTACTCTGGAAACACCATATATTTT	CASSLGGLYSGNTIYF
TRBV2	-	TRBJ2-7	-	TGTGCCAGCAGTGACTCAGGGTCGGTGCAGTACTTC	CASSDSGSVQYF
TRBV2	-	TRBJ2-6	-	TGTGCCAGCAGTGCGAGAGGGAGCTCTGGGGCCAACGTCCTGACTTTC	CASSARGSSGANVLTF
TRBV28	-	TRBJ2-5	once	TGTGCCAGCAACCCCTCCACCAGGGGAGAGACCCAGTACTTC	CASNPSTRGETQYF
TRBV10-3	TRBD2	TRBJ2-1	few	TGTGCCATCAGGAGTAGCGGGAGTTATAATGAGCAGTTCTTC	CAIRSSGSYNEQFF
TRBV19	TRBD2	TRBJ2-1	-	TGTGCCAGTACCCTAGCGGGAGGTGTATCCTACAATGAGCAGTTCTTC	CASTLAGGVSYNEQFF
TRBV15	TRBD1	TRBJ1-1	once	TGTGCCACCGCCCAGGGGGCTAGCACTGAAGCTTTCTTT	CATAQGASTEAFF
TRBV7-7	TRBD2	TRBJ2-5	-	TGTGCTAGCAGCTTAGCGGGCACGACAGAGACCCAGTACTTC	CASSLAGTTETQYF
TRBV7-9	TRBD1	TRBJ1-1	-	TGTGCCAGCAGCTTATCCGGGACAGGGCTCGGAGCTTTCTTT	CASSLSGTGLGAFF
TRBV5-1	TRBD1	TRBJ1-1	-	TGCGCCAGCAGCCCAGTCCAGACAGGGGCCGGCGACACTGAAGCTTTCTTT	CASSPVQTGAGDTEAFF
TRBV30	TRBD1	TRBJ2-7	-	TGTGCCTGGACCGGACAGGGGAATTTCTACGAGCAGTACTTC	CAWTGQGNFYEQYF
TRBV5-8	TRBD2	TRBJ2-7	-	TGTGCCAGCAGCTTGGGACTAGCGGCCTCCTACGAGCAGTACTTC	CASSLGLAASYEQYF
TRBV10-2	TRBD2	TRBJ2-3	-	TGCGCCAGCAGCTACAGGACTAGCGGAAAAACTAGCACAGATACGCAGTATTTT	CASSYRTSGKTSTDTQYF
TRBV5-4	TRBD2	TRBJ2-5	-	TGTGCCAGCAGCTTGGTCGCTAGCGGAATTCAAGAGACCCAGTACTTC	CASSLVASGIQETQYF
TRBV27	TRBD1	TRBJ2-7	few	TGTGCCAGCAGTTTACCCGGGACAGGGCTGTACGAGCAGTACTTC	CASSLPGTGLYEQYF
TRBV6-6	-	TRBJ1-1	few	TGTGCCAGTACCCCGGGGGGGACAAGTGAAGCTTTCTTT	CASTPGGTSEAFF
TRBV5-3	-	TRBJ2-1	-	TGTGCCAGAAGCTTGGACGGGAAGATCCCCAATGAGCAGTTCTTC	CARSLDGKIPNEQFF
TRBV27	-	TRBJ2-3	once	TGTGCCAGCAGTTTATCGGGCGCTCTCACAGATACGCAGTATTTT	CASSLSGALTDTQYF
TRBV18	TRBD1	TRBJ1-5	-	TGTGCCAGCTCACCTCAGGGGGATCTGGGCAATCAGCCCCAGCATTTT	CASSPQGDLGNQPQHF
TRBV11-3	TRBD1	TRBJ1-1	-	TGTGCCAGCAGCTTAAACAGGGGAGCCAGTGATCCTGAAGCTTTCTTT	CASSLNRGASDPEAFF
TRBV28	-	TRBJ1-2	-	TGTGCCAGCAGGACTAGGGTTTATGGCTACACCTTC	CASRTRVYGYTF
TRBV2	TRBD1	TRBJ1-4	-	TGTGCCAGCAGTAAACAGGGGGGTAATGAAAAACTGTTTTTT	CASSKQGGNEKLFF
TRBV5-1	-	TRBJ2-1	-	TGCGCCAGCAGCTTATACAGGGTAGAAGCGACTGAGCAGTTCTTC	CASSLYRVEATEQFF
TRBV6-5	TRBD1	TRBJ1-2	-	TGTGCCAGCAGAACCGACAGGGCGTCCGGTGGCTACACCTTC	CASRTDRASGGYTF
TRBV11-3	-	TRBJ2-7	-	TGTGCCAGCAGCTTAGAGGGGACATCCTACGAGCAGTACTTC	CASSLEGTSYEQYF
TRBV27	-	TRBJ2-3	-	TGTGCCAGCAGTTTATCCGGGACTCCGCGCACAGATACGCAGTATTTT	CASSLSGTPRTDTQYF
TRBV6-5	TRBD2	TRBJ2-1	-	TGTGCCAGCAGCCAGCGGGAATCCTACAATGAGCAGTTCTTC	CASSQRESYNEQFF
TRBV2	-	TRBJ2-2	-	TGTGCCAGCAGTGAACAGGGAAACACCGGGGAGCTGTTTTTT	CASSEQGNTGELFF
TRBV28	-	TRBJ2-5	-	TGTGCCAGCGGCGCCTTGGGAGGAGAGACCCAGTACTTC	CASGALGGETQYF
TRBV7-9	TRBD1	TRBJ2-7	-	TGTGCCAGCAGCGGGTGGGACAGCGGCTACGAGCAGTACTTC	CASSGWDSGYEQYF
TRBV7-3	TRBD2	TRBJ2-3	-	TGTGCCAGCAGCTCCAGCGGGACTAGCGGGAGAGGCACAGATACGCAGTATTTT	CASSSSGTSGRGTDTQYF
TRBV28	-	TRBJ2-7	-	TGTGCCAGCAGCCCGGTTGGCTACGAGCAGTACTTC	CASSPVGYEQYF
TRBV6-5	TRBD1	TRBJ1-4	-	TGTGCCAGCAGTTATGACAGGGGGCCTCAAGAAAAACTGTTTTTT	CASSYDRGPQEKLFF
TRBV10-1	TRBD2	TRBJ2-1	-	TGCGCCAGTTCGACTAGCGGGAGTGGGAATTTGGGACATGAGCAGTTCTTC	CASSTSGSGNLGHEQFF
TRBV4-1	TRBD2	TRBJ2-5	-	TGCGCCAGCAGCTCAAGGGGTATAGCGGGAGTTTTAGAGACCCAGTACTTC	CASSSRGIAGVLETQYF
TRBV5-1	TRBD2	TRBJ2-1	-	TGCGCCAGCAGCTTGGCATCACTAGCGGGAGGTCTGAATGAGCAGTTCTTC	CASSLASLAGGLNEQFF
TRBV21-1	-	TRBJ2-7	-	TGTGCCAGCAGAGTGCGGCGGGACAGCTCCTACGAGCAGTACTTC	CASRVRRDSSYEQYF
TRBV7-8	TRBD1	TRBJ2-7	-	TGTGCCAGCAGCCCGGGACAGGGTGGCTACGAGCAGTACTTC	CASSPGQGGYEQYF
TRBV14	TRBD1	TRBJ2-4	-	TGTGCCAGCAGCCAAGACGGCAGGGGGCCCCAAAACATTCAGTACTTC	CASSQDGRGPQNIQYF
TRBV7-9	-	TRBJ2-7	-	TGTGCCAGCTCAGGGTTAAACGAGCAGTACTTC	CASSGLNEQYF
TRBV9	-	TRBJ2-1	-	TGTGCCAGCAGCGTAGGGCAGGGGTTGCGGAATGAGCAGTTCTTC	CASSVGQGLRNEQFF